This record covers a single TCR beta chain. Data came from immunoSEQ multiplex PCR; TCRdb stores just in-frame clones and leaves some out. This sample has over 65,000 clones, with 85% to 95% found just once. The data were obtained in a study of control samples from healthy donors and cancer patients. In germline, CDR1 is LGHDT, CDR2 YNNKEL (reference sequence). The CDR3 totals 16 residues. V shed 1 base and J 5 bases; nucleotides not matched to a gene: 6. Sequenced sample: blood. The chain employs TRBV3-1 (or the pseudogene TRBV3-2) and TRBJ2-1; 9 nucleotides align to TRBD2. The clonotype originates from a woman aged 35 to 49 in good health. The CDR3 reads CASSQGLAVYNNEQFF. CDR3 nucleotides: TGTGCCAGCAGCCAAGGACTAGCGGTTTACAACAATGAGCAGTTCTTC.